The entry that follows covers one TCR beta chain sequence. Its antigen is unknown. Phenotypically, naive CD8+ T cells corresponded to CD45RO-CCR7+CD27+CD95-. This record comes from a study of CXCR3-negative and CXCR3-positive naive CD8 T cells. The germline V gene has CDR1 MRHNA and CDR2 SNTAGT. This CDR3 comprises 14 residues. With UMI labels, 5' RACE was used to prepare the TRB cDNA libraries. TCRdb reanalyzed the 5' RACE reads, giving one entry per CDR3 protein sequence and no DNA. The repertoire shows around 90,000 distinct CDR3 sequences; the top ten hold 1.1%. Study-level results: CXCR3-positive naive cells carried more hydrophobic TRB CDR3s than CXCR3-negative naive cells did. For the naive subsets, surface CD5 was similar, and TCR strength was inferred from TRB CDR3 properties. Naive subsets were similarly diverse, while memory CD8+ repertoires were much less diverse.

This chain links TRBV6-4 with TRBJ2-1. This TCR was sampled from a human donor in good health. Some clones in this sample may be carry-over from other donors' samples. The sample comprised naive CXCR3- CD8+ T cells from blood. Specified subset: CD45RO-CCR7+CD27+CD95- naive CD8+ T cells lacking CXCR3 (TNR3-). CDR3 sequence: CASSHGGPSNEQFF.